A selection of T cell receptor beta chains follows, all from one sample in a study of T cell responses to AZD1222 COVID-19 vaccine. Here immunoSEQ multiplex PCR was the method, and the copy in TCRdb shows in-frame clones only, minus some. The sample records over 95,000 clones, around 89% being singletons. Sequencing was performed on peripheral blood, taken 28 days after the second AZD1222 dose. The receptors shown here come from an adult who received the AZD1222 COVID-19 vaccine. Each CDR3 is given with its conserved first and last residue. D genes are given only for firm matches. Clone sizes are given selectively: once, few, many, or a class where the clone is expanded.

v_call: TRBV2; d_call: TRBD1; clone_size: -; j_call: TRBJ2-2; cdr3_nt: TGTGCCAGCAGAAAACAGGGGGCGTACAACACCGGGGAGCTGTTTTTT; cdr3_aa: CASRKQGAYNTGELFF
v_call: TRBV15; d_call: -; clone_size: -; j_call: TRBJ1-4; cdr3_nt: TGTGCCACCAGCAGAGGTTTGACTAATGAAAAACTGTTTTTT; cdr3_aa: CATSRGLTNEKLFF
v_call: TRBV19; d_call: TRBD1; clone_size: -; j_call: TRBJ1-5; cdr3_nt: TGTGCCAGTAGTGCTACAGGGGGCAAACAGCCCCAGCATTTT; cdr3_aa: CASSATGGKQPQHF
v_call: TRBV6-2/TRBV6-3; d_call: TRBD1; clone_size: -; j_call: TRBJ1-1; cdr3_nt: TGTGCCAGCAGTCGGGACAGGGGGAACACTGAAGCTTTCTTT; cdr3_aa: CASSRDRGNTEAFF
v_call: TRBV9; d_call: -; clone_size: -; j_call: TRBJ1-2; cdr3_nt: TGTGCCAGCAGCGAGTCGGTTCTCTCGGGGGGCTACACCTTC; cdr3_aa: CASSESVLSGGYTF
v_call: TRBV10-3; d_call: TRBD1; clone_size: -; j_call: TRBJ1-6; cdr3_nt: TGTGCCTCACAGGGGGCTAGGAATTCACCCCTCCACTTT; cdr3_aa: CASQGARNSPLHF
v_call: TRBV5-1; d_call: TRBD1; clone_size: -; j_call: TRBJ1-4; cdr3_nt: TGCGCCAGCAGCCAACAGGGGGCAGGAGAAAAACTGTTTTTT; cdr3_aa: CASSQQGAGEKLFF
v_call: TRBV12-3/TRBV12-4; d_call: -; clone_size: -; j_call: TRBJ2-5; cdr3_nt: TGTGCCAGCAGTTTAGTCCGGGAGACCCAGTACTTC; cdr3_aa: CASSLVRETQYF
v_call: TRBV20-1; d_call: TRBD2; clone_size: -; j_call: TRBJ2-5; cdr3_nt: TGCAGTGCTAGTGGACTAGCGGGGGGGCCTGCGAAAGAGACCCAGTACTTC; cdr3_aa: CSASGLAGGPAKETQYF
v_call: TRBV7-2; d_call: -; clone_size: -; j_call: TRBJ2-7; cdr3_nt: TGTGCCAGCAGCTCAACCCGGGGGTACGGGACCATCAACTACGAGCAGTACTTC; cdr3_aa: CASSSTRGYGTINYEQYF
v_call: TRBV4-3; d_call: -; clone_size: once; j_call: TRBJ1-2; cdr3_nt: TGCGCCAGCAGCCAAGGCCTGAACTATGGCTACACCTTC; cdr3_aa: CASSQGLNYGYTF
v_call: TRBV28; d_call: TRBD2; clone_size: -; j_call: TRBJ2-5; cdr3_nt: TGTGCCAGCAGTTCTAGCGGGGGGGCCAGGGAGACCCAGTACTTC; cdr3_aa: CASSSSGGARETQYF
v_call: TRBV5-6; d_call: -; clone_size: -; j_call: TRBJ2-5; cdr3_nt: TGTGCCAGCAGCTTGTCAGGGGCCATCGAGACCCAGTACTTC; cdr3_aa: CASSLSGAIETQYF
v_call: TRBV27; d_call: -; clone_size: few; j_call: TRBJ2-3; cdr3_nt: TGTGCCAGCAGTTCCGGTACTACTAGCACAGATACGCAGTATTTT; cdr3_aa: CASSSGTTSTDTQYF
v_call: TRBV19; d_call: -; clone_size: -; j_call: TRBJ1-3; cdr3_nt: TGTGCCAGTAGCGAGGGAGTAAACACCATATATTTT; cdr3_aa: CASSEGVNTIYF
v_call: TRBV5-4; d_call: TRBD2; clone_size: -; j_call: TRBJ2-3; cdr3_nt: TGTGCCAGCAGCGACAGACTAGCCGGGGATACGCAGTATTTT; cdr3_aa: CASSDRLAGDTQYF
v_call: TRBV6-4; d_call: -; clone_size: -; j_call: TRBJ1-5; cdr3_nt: TGTGCCAGCAGTGAGGAGGGAGGGCGGCAGCCCCAGCATTTT; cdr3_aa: CASSEEGGRQPQHF
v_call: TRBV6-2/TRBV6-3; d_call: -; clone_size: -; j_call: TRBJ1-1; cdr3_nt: TGTGCCAGCAGGTACGGCACCATGAACACTGAAGCTTTCTTT; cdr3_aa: CASRYGTMNTEAFF
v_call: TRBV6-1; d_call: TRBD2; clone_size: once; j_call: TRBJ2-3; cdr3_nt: TGTGCCAGCAGTGACGCCGGGACTAGCGGGTTTGGTACGCAGTATTTT; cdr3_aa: CASSDAGTSGFGTQYF
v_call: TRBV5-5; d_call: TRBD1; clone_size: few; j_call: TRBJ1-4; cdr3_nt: TGTGCCAGCAGCGACAGGGGAAATGAAAAACTGTTTTTT; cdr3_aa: CASSDRGNEKLFF
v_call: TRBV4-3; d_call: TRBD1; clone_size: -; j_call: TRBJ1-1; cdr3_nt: TGCGCCAGCAGTCGAGAAGGGACAGCCGGTGAAGCTTTCTTT; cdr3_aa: CASSREGTAGEAFF
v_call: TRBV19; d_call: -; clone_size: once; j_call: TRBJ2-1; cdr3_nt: TGTGCCAGTAGTACTTCGGACGGATTCTACAATGAGCAGTTCTTC; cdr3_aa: CASSTSDGFYNEQFF
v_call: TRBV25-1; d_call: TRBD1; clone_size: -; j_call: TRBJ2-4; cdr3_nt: TGTGCCAGCAGTGAAAGGACAGGGAATCTGGGGACCAAAAACATTCAGTACTTC; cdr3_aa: CASSERTGNLGTKNIQYF
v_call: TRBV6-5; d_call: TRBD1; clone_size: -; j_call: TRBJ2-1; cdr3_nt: TGTGCCAGCCAGGGGGCGAGGGAGCAGTTCTTC; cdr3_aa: CASQGAREQFF
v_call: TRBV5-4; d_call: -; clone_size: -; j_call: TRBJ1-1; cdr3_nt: TGTGCCAGCAGCTCGGGTCGAACTGAAGCTTTCTTT; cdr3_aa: CASSSGRTEAFF
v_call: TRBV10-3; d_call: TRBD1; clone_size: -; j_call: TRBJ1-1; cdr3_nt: TGTGCCATCAGTGTGGGGACAGAAGCTGAAGCTTTCTTT; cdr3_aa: CAISVGTEAEAFF
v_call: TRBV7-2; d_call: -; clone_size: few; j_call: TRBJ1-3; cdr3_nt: TGTGCCAGCAGCCCGCCAGTGAGCTCTGGAAACACCATATATTTT; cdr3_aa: CASSPPVSSGNTIYF
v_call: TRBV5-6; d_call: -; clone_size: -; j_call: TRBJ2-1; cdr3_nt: TGTGCCAGCAGCTTGGTGGGCCAGGGGTTGGGCAATGAGCAGTTCTTC; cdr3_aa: CASSLVGQGLGNEQFF
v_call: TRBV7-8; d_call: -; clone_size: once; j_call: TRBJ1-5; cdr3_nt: TGTGCCAGCAGCTTAGGAGGGAATAATCAGCCCCAGCATTTT; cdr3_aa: CASSLGGNNQPQHF
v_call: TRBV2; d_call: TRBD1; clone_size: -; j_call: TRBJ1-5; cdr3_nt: TGTGCCAGCAGTTGGACAGGGGGTCGGAGCAATCAGCCCCAGCATTTT; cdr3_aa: CASSWTGGRSNQPQHF
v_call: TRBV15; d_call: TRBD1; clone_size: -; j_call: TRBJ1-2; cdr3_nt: TGTGCCACCAGGGGGACAGGGGGGAATAACTATGGCTACACCTTC; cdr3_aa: CATRGTGGNNYGYTF
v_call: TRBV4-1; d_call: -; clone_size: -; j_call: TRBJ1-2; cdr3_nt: TGCGCCAGCAGCCCCGGGGCATCCAACTATGGCTACACCTTC; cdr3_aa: CASSPGASNYGYTF
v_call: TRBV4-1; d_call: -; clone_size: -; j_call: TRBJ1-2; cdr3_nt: TGCGCCAGCAGCCAAGGGCAGTATGGCTACACCTTC; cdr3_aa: CASSQGQYGYTF
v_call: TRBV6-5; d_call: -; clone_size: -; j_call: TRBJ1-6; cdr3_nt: TGTGCCAGCAGTTACCTGGCTAGGGAATATTCACCCCTCCACTTT; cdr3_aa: CASSYLAREYSPLHF
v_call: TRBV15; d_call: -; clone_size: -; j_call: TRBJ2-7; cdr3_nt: TGTGCCACCAGCAGAGGGGGCTTAAGCTCCTACGAGCAGTACTTC; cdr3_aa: CATSRGGLSSYEQYF
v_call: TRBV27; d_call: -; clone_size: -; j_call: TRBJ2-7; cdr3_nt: TGTGCCAGCAGATCAGGGGGGTTCACCTACGAGCAGTACTTC; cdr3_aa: CASRSGGFTYEQYF
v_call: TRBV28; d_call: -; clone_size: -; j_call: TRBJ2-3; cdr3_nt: TGTGCCAGCAAGGTTGGCTCTACTAGCACAGATACGCAGTATTTT; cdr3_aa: CASKVGSTSTDTQYF
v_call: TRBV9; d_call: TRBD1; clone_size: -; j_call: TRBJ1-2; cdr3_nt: TGTGCCAGCAGCGAAGGGCCGGGACAGGACTATGGCTACACCTTC; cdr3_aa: CASSEGPGQDYGYTF
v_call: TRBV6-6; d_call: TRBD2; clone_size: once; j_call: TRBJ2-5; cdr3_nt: TGTGCCAGCAGTCCCACAAGCGGGGGTGTGAGCGCCGAGACCCAGTACTTC; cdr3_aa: CASSPTSGGVSAETQYF
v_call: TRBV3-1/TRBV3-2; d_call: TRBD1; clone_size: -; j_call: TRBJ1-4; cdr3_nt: TGTGCCAGCAGCACCGGGACAGGGAATGAAAAACTGTTTTTT; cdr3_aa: CASSTGTGNEKLFF
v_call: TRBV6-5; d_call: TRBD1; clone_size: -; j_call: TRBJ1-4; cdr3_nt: TGTGCCAGCAGTTACCGGGACAGGGGACCGGCTGAAAAACTGTTTTTT; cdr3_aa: CASSYRDRGPAEKLFF
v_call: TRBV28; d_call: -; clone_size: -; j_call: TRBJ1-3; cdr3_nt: TGTGCCAGCAGTTCGGGGGGGGCTTATGGAAACACCATATATTTT; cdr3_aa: CASSSGGAYGNTIYF
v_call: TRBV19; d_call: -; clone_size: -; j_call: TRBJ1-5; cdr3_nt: TGTGCCAGTAGTATAAACAGCTGGCAGCCCCAGCATTTT; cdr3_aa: CASSINSWQPQHF
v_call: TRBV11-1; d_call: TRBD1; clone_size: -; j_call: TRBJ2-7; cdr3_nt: TGTGCCAGCAGCTCAGACAGGGTTGAGCAGTACTTC; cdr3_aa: CASSSDRVEQYF
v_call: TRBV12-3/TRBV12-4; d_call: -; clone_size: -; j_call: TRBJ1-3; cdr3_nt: TGTGCCAGCAGTTTAGTGGTTGGAAACACCATATATTTT; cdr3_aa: CASSLVVGNTIYF
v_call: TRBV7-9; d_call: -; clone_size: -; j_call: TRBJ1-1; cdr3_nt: TGTGCCAGCAGCCCACAGGGTGTGAACACTGAAGCTTTCTTT; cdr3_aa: CASSPQGVNTEAFF
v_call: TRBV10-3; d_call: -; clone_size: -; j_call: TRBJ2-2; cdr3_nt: TGTGCCATCAGTGAGGGATGGGGGGCTAACACCGGGGAGCTGTTTTTT; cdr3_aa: CAISEGWGANTGELFF
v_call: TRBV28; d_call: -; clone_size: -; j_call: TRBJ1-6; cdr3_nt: TGTGCCAGCAGTTCACGTGGCGCTTATAATTCACCCCTCCACTTT; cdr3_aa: CASSSRGAYNSPLHF
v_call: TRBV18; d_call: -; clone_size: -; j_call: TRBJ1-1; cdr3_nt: TGTGCCAGCTCAGCCACTGGAGCCGGGACCCCTGGGACTGAAGCTTTCTTT; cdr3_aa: CASSATGAGTPGTEAFF
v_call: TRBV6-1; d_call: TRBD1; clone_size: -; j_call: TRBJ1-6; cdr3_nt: TGTGCCAGCAGTGAATCGACAGGGGGTAATTCACCCCTCCACTTT; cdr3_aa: CASSESTGGNSPLHF
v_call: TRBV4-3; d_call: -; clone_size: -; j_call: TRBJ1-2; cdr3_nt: TGCGCCAGCAGCCAAGATGCGGCAGCTAACTATGGCTACACCTTC; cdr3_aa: CASSQDAAANYGYTF
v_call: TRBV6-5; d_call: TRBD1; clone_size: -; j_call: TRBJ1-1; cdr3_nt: TGTGCCAGCAAAGGGGCGGGACAGCCGAACACTGAAGCTTTCTTT; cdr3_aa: CASKGAGQPNTEAFF
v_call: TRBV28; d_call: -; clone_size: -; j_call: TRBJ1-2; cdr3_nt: TGTGCCAGCAGTTTATGGACTACGGGAACCGCTAACTATGGCTACACCTTC; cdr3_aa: CASSLWTTGTANYGYTF
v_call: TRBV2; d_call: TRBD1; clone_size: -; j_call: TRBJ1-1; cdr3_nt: TGTGCCAGCGCAGGGGGCATGAACACTGAAGCTTTCTTT; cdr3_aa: CASAGGMNTEAFF
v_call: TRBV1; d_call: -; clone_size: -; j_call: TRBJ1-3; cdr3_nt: TGCACCGGTGGGGAAGGGACGAGCTCTGGAAACACCATATATTTT; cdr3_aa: CTGGEGTSSGNTIYF
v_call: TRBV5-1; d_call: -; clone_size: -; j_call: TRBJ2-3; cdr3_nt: TGCGCCAGCAGTCGTCCTGGGACGGTTAGCACAGATACGCAGTATTTT; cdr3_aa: CASSRPGTVSTDTQYF
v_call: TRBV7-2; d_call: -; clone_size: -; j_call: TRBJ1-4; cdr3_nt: TGTGCCAGCAGCAGTAGCCAGCCAACTAATGAAAAACTGTTTTTT; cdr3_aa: CASSSSQPTNEKLFF
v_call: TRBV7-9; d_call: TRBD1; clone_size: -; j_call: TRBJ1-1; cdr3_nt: TGTGCCAGCAGAAGGACAGGCCTTGAGGGGAACACTGAAGCTTTCTTT; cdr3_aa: CASRRTGLEGNTEAFF
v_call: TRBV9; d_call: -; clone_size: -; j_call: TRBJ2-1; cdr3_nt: TGTGCCAGCGGCCGGTTGGGCGATGAGCAGTTCTTC; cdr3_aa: CASGRLGDEQFF
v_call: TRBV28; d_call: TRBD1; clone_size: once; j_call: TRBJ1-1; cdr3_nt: TGTGCCAGCAGTTCTGGACAGGGTAGGAGTTGGGCTTTCTTT; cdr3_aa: CASSSGQGRSWAFF